These 14 T cell receptor beta chains originate from one sample sequenced in a study of identical twins. TCRdb itself ran the 5' RACE reads through MiXCR, one entry per CDR3 protein. There are more than 600,000 distinct CDR3 sequences in the sample; roughly 20% occur only once, and roughly 14% lies in the top ten. Another study also made use of these data, one on T cells expressing NK-cell markers.

The specimen sequenced was PBMCs. These receptors originate from a woman aged 18-30 years in good health.

V is TRBV20-1 and J is TRBJ2-1, with D possibly TRBD1 on 6 matching bases. V dropped 5 bases and J dropped 6 bases, with 17 bases sitting between them. This CDR3 spans 14 amino acids. Germline CDR1 is DFQATT and CDR2 is SNEGSKA (reference sequence). CDR3 loop: CSAGTLVNGNEQFF. CDR3 nucleotide sequence: TGCAGTGCTGGGACACTAGTTAACGGCAATGAGCAGTTCTTC.

This clonotype was observed a handful of times. The chain joins TRBV25-1 to TRBJ2-7, with D maybe TRBD1 (6 bases). The germline V and J ends were trimmed by 1 base and 2 bases, with 15 bases remaining between them. Looked up from germline, CDR1 is MGHDK and CDR2 is SYGVNS. The CDR3 is 16 amino acids. DNA of the CDR3: TGTGCCAGCAGTGAATTGGGGGCTCTCAAGGCCTACGAGCAGTACTTC. It translates to CASSELGALKAYEQYF.

CDR3 residues: CSARDPSRGVANTGELFF. In nucleotides, the CDR3 is TGCAGTGCTAGAGATCCTTCCCGTGGGGTAGCGAACACCGGGGAGCTGTTTTTT. The V and J genes are TRBV20-1 and TRBJ2-2; D unclear. Germline lookup yields CDR1 DFQATT and CDR2 SNEGSKA (reference sequence). V was clipped by 0 bases and J by 0 bases, with 17 bases between them. The CDR3 has 18 amino acids.

This clonotype showed up just a few times. For the CDR3, the DNA is TGCAGTGCATACCTTCTAGCGGGGGAGGGAGAGACCCAGTACTTC. This translates into CSAYLLAGEGETQYF. J is TRBJ2-5 and V is TRBV20-1; 10 nucleotides agree with TRBD2. After removal of 6 bases from V and 4 bases from J, the junction contained 11 bases not matched to a gene. Germline CDR1 and CDR2: DFQATT and SNEGSKA (reference sequence). The CDR3 consists of 15 residues.

This clonotype occurred a few times. The gene calls are TRBV20-1 and TRBJ1-3; possibly TRBD1 for D (5 bases). The CDR3 sequence is 13 residues long. V dropped 4 bases and J dropped 0 bases, with 7 bases sitting between them. Germline V gene sequence: CDR1 DFQATT, CDR2 SNEGSKA (reference sequence). The CDR3 region is CSAIQVSGNTIYF. The CDR3 DNA is TGCAGTGCTATACAGGTCTCTGGAAACACCATATATTTT.

This clonotype was seen only a few times. The chain combines TRBV7-2 with TRBJ1-1; D gene ambiguous. This CDR3 region has 14 residues. Trimming cost V 0 bases and J 1 base, with 6 bases left between them. CDR1 SGHTA and CDR2 FQGNSA come from the germline V gene. The CDR3, as DNA: TGTGCCAGCAGCTTAGCCGCCAGGAACACTGAAGCTTTCTTT. It specifies CASSLAARNTEAFF.

The chain uses TRBV6-5 and TRBJ1-5; D is ambiguous. Germline V gives CDR1 MNHEY, CDR2 SVGAGI. V lost 2 bases and J 7 bases, leaving 9 bases between the germline ends. The CDR3 totals 13 residues. The CDR3 coding sequence is TGTGCCAGCAGTTACGGGGTCAGGCAGCCCCAGCATTTT. This sequence encodes CASSYGVRQPQHF.

The chain couples TRBV19 to TRBJ1-1, with D unclear. V was clipped by 8 bases and J by 3 bases, with 16 bases between them. The CDR3 runs to 14 residues. CDR1 and CDR2 (germline): LNHDA, SQIVND (reference sequence). CDR3 bases: TGTGCCAGTGCGCATGGGTTTTTGGACACTGAAGCTTTCTTT. This sequence encodes CASAHGFLDTEAFF.

The chain is built from TRBV4-2 and TRBJ2-5; 9 bases map to TRBD1. J was trimmed by 3 bases and V by 4 bases; bases with no gene match: 6. The CDR3 consists of 15 residues. Germline CDR1 is LGHNA and CDR2 is YNFKEQ. This chain's CDR3 is CASSLLRTGEETQYF. CDR3 sequence (DNA): TGTGCCAGCAGCCTACTTCGGACAGGGGAAGAGACCCAGTACTTC.

This clonotype showed up just a few times. The J gene is TRBJ1-2, the V gene TRBV6-1; no clear D. The germline gives CDR1 MNHNS, CDR2 SASEGT. V was trimmed by 6 bases and J by 0 bases, leaving 14 bases between them. There are 15 residues in the CDR3. In DNA form, the CDR3 reads TGTGCCAGCAGGCGGGGAAAGCTGTCTAACTATGGCTACACCTTC. Translated, it gives CASRRGKLSNYGYTF.

This clonotype was seen a few times. An end of the junction does not agree with germline; a read error may underlie this. V and J are TRBV7-7 and TRBJ2-6, with 8 bases aligning to TRBD1. Germline V gene data show CDR1 as SSHAT and CDR2 as FNYEAQ (reference sequence). The CDR3 has 15 residues. In DNA, the CDR3 is TGTGCTAGCAGCGAGACAGGGGTCGGGGCCAACGTCCTGACTTTC. Translating it yields CASSETGVGANVLTF.

The sample holds a few counts of this clonotype. The chain combines TRBV5-5 with TRBJ1-1; unclear D gene. CDR1 is SGHKS, CDR2 YYEKEE, per germline (reference sequence). The CDR3 covers 12 residues. Trimming cost V 4 bases and J 1 base, with 5 bases left between them. The CDR3 loop is CASSHQNTEAFF. The CDR3 DNA sequence: TGTGCCAGCAGCCATCAGAACACTGAAGCTTTCTTT.

The gene calls are TRBV20-1 and TRBJ2-7; D remains ambiguous. The V end was cut by 3 bases, the J end by 4 bases, with 7 bases between. CDR1 is DFQATT, CDR2 SNEGSKA, per germline (reference sequence). CDR3 size: 11 residues. CDR3 residues: CSARRGYEQYF. CDR3 sequence (DNA): TGCAGTGCTAGGAGAGGTTACGAGCAGTACTTC.

This chain uses TRBV6-2 or TRBV6-3 with TRBJ2-1; D may match TRBD1 or TRBD2 (5 bases each). V lost 4 bases and J 8 bases, leaving 21 bases between the germline ends. The CDR3 consists of 16 residues. Germline V gives CDR1 MNHEY, CDR2 SVGEGT. CDR3 sequence (DNA): TGTGCCAGCAGTTCCCGCCACCGGGACCAGCGTTATGAGCAGTTCTTC. This translates into CASSSRHRDQRYEQFF.